These T cell receptor beta chains were read from a single sample in a study of blood T cell repertoires in COVID-19. Libraries were prepared by immunoSEQ multiplex PCR; TCRdb keeps only in-frame clonotypes and omits some of them. The repertoire holds 300,000 to 350,000 clones, with 87% as singletons. Sequences were obtained from peripheral blood. The origin of the receptors is a woman in her 50s with COVID-19, enrolled during active disease. Both conserved end residues are part of each CDR3. The D gene is left open where the match is weak. Clone size is shown for a subset of rows, as once, few, many or a class of expanded clone.

size	J	D	V	CDR3	DNA
.	TRBJ2-1	TRBD2	TRBV6-1	CASSESRLAGTSYNEQFF	TGTGCCAGCAGTGAAAGTAGACTAGCGGGTACTTCCTACAATGAGCAGTTCTTC
.	TRBJ2-2	.	TRBV11-2	CASILANTPFGELFF	.
.	TRBJ1-5	TRBD1	TRBV7-9	CASSRDRSNQPQHF	TGTGCCAGCAGCCGGGACAGGAGCAATCAGCCCCAGCATTTT
.	TRBJ2-2	.	TRBV2	CASSERGTGELFF	TGTGCCAGCAGTGAACGGGGTACCGGGGAGCTGTTTTTT
.	TRBJ2-5	TRBD1	TRBV27	CASSLRTGGKETQYF	TGTGCCAGCAGTCTGCGGACAGGGGGCAAAGAGACCCAGTACTTC
.	TRBJ2-7	.	TRBV30	CAWSRQFYEQYF	TGTGCCTGGTCCCGACAATTCTACGAGCAGTACTTC
many	TRBJ2-7	.	TRBV19	CASSREPSYEQYF	TGTGCCAGTAGCCGGGAACCATCCTACGAGCAGTACTTC
.	TRBJ1-2	.	TRBV4-2	CASSQLGQVANYGYTF	TGTGCCAGCAGCCAACTAGGACAAGTAGCTAACTATGGCTACACCTTC
once	TRBJ2-1	.	TRBV7-3	CASSQSPRDEQFF	TGTGCCAGCAGCCAATCTCCTAGAGATGAGCAGTTCTTC
.	TRBJ1-4	.	TRBV5-1	CASSLVFADLERGVNEKLFF	TGCGCCAGCAGCTTGGTGTTCGCGGATCTGGAACGGGGGGTTAATGAAAAACTGTTTTTT
.	TRBJ2-2	.	TRBV2	CASSENKAANPNERRGAVF	TGTGCCAGCAGTGAAAATAAGGCGGCCAACCCAAATGAACGGCGGGGAGCTGTTTTT
once	TRBJ1-2	.	TRBV27	CASSLTLQGSYGYTF	TGTGCCAGCAGCCTTACTCTACAGGGTTCTTATGGCTACACCTTC
few	TRBJ2-2	.	TRBV20-1	CSASRGGELFF	TGCAGTGCTTCCAGAGGCGGGGAGCTGTTTTTT
.	TRBJ2-1	TRBD2	TRBV29-1	CSVRRLAGDYNEQFF	TGCAGCGTCAGACGACTAGCGGGGGACTACAATGAGCAGTTCTTC
.	TRBJ1-5	.	TRBV30	CAWSVQGNQPQHF	TGTGCCTGGAGTGTACAAGGCAATCAGCCCCAGCATTTT
.	TRBJ2-1	TRBD1	TRBV19	CASSIPQGQGMHEQFF	TGTGCCAGTAGTATCCCCCAAGGACAGGGTATGCATGAGCAGTTCTTC
.	TRBJ1-2	.	TRBV7-6	CASSDPRRGRNYGYTF	TGTGCCAGCAGCGATCCCCGAAGGGGCCGTAACTATGGCTACACCTTC
few	TRBJ1-1	TRBD1	TRBV30	CAWNRGLGAFF	TGTGCCTGGAACAGGGGGCTAGGAGCTTTCTTT
.	TRBJ2-1	TRBD1	TRBV6-5	CASSYGTGVYNEQFF	TGTGCCAGCAGTTACGGGACAGGGGTTTACAATGAGCAGTTCTTC
few	TRBJ2-1	TRBD2	TRBV19	CASQRGRGKGRKYYNEQFF	TGTGCCAGCCAGCGGGGGCGGGGGAAGGGTCGGAAGTACTACAATGAGCAGTTCTTC
.	TRBJ2-1	TRBD1	TRBV9	CASSGGTGTYNEQFF	TGTGCCAGCAGCGGAGGGACAGGAACCTACAATGAGCAGTTCTTC
.	TRBJ2-1	TRBD1	TRBV4-1	CASSQVRDRGLGEQFF	TGCGCCAGCAGCCAAGTCCGGGACAGGGGGCTGGGTGAGCAGTTCTTC
.	TRBJ2-1	.	TRBV19	CASSNGQLYNEQFF	TGTGCCAGTAGTAATGGACAGTTATACAATGAGCAGTTCTTC
once	TRBJ2-7	TRBD1	TRBV7-2	CASSWDSYEQYF	TGTGCCAGCAGTTGGGACAGCTACGAGCAGTACTTC
.	TRBJ1-1	.	TRBV20-1	CSASPPQGYNTEAFF	TGCAGTGCTAGTCCCCCTCAGGGGTATAACACTGAAGCTTTCTTT
.	TRBJ1-3	TRBD1	TRBV6-5	CASKDRRNTIYF	TGTGCCAGCAAGGACAGGCGAAACACCATATATTTT
.	TRBJ2-7	TRBD2	TRBV6-2/TRBV6-3	CASSYNLAASYEQYF	TGTGCCAGCAGTTACAACCTAGCGGCATCCTACGAGCAGTACTTC
.	TRBJ1-3	.	TRBV7-3	CASSLSARGVGNTIYF	TGTGCCAGCAGCTTATCTGCCCGGGGGGTTGGAAACACCATATATTTT
.	TRBJ2-3	TRBD2	TRBV18	CASSPLAGGPGLTDTQYF	TGTGCCAGCTCACCCCTAGCGGGAGGTCCCGGCCTCACAGATACGCAGTATTTT
once	TRBJ2-3	.	TRBV6-6	CATKGAGDTQYF	TGTGCCACCAAGGGGGCGGGGGATACGCAGTATTTT
once	TRBJ2-7	TRBD2	TRBV7-3	CASSVGRGEQYF	TGTGCCAGCAGCGTCGGGAGGGGGGAGCAGTACTTC
once	TRBJ2-6	.	TRBV15	CATSRGGGSGANVLTF	TGTGCCACCAGCAGAGGGGGAGGCTCTGGGGCCAACGTCCTGACTTTC
.	TRBJ2-3	.	TRBV3-1/TRBV3-2	CASSQVYGSLTTDTQYF	TGTGCCAGCAGCCAAGTGTACGGGAGCCTCACTACAGATACGCAGTATTTT
.	TRBJ1-1	.	TRBV6-6	CASSYLGALGTEAFF	TGTGCCAGCAGTTATCTGGGGGCGTTAGGCACTGAAGCTTTCTTT
.	TRBJ1-3	.	TRBV18	CASSPAYGVSSGNTIYF	TGTGCCAGCTCACCAGCATACGGGGTTAGCTCTGGAAACACCATATATTTT
.	TRBJ1-6	TRBD1	TRBV7-8	CASSPGQVNNSPLHF	TGTGCCAGCAGCCCCGGACAGGTTAATAATTCACCCCTCCACTTT
.	TRBJ2-7	.	TRBV7-9	CASSLALGHGPSYEQYF	TGTGCCAGCAGCTTAGCGTTGGGACACGGACCCTCCTACGAGCAGTACTTC
.	TRBJ2-7	TRBD1	TRBV30	CAWRGTGGTGEQYF	TGTGCCTGGAGGGGGACAGGGGGGACGGGAGAGCAGTACTTC
.	TRBJ2-7	TRBD2	TRBV4-2	CASSQGTSGFYLEQYF	TGTGCCAGCAGCCAGGGGACTAGCGGCTTTTACCTCGAGCAGTACTTC
.	TRBJ2-7	TRBD2	TRBV5-1	CASSLASGSSYEQYF	TGCGCCAGCAGCTTGGCTAGCGGGAGTTCTTACGAGCAGTACTTC
once	TRBJ2-2	.	TRBV6-5	CASSSTGTGELFF	TGTGCCAGCAGTTCGACGGGGACCGGGGAGCTGTTTTTT
once	TRBJ2-2	TRBD2	TRBV27	CASLYSGLAGGEVGELFF	TGTGCCAGCCTTTACAGTGGACTAGCGGGAGGGGAAGTCGGGGAGCTGTTTTTT
.	TRBJ2-2	.	TRBV29-1	CSVKTRSNTGELFF	TGCAGCGTTAAAACCCGGTCGAACACCGGGGAGCTGTTTTTT
few	TRBJ2-7	.	TRBV28	CASTRPGVNPYEQYF	TGTGCCAGCACAAGACCAGGGGTAAACCCCTACGAGCAGTACTTC
few	TRBJ1-6	.	TRBV13	CASSPPGGTNSPLHF	TGTGCCAGCAGCCCCCCCGGGGGGACAAATTCACCCCTCCACTTT
.	TRBJ2-7	TRBD2	TRBV7-8	CASSLGRGSYEQYF	TGTGCCAGCAGCTTAGGGCGCGGGAGCTACGAGCAGTACTTC
.	TRBJ1-4	.	TRBV19	CASSPQTNEKLFF	TGTGCCAGTAGTCCCCAAACTAATGAAAAACTGTTTTTT
.	TRBJ2-7	.	TRBV3-1/TRBV3-2	CASSPSGRPYEQYF	TGTGCCAGCAGCCCCAGCGGGCGACCCTACGAGCAGTACTTC
many	TRBJ2-7	TRBD2	TRBV7-9	CASSLAVAGDEQYF	TGTGCCAGCAGCTTAGCTGTTGCGGGAGACGAGCAGTACTTC
.	TRBJ1-1	.	TRBV5-1	CASSFGGGNTEAFF	TGCGCCAGCAGCTTCGGGGGAGGAAATACTGAAGCTTTCTTT
.	TRBJ1-5	.	TRBV19	CASIEGGFNQPQHF	TGTGCCAGTATCGAGGGGGGGTTCAATCAGCCCCAGCATTTT
.	TRBJ2-7	TRBD1	TRBV4-3	CASSQAGQSDEQYF	TGCGCCAGCAGCCAAGCGGGACAGTCGGACGAGCAGTACTTC
.	TRBJ1-2	.	TRBV5-4	CASSSIYGYTF	TGTGCCAGCAGCTCCATCTATGGCTACACCTTC
.	TRBJ1-2	.	TRBV18	CASSPSQGESGYTF	TGTGCCAGCTCACCTTCACAGGGAGAAAGTGGCTACACCTTC
.	TRBJ1-2	.	TRBV21-1	CASSKVSSNYGYTF	TGTGCCAGCAGCAAAGTTAGCTCGAACTATGGCTACACCTTC
.	TRBJ2-1	TRBD1	TRBV7-8	CASSGQGWHEQFF	TGTGCCAGCAGCGGACAGGGCTGGCATGAGCAGTTCTTC
.	TRBJ1-2	.	TRBV9	CASSDLWEGREHGYTF	TGTGCCAGCAGCGACCTCTGGGAGGGGAGGGAGCATGGCTACACCTTC
.	TRBJ2-3	TRBD2	TRBV2	CASTWGGGGGDTQYF	TGTGCCAGCACCTGGGGGGGAGGCGGGGGAGATACGCAGTATTTT
.	TRBJ2-2	.	TRBV7-9	CASSPEGSNTGELFF	TGTGCCAGCAGCCCCGAGGGCTCGAACACCGGGGAGCTGTTTTTT
.	TRBJ2-7	TRBD1	TRBV18	CASSPGQSYEQYF	TGTGCCAGCTCCCCGGGACAGAGCTACGAGCAGTACTTC